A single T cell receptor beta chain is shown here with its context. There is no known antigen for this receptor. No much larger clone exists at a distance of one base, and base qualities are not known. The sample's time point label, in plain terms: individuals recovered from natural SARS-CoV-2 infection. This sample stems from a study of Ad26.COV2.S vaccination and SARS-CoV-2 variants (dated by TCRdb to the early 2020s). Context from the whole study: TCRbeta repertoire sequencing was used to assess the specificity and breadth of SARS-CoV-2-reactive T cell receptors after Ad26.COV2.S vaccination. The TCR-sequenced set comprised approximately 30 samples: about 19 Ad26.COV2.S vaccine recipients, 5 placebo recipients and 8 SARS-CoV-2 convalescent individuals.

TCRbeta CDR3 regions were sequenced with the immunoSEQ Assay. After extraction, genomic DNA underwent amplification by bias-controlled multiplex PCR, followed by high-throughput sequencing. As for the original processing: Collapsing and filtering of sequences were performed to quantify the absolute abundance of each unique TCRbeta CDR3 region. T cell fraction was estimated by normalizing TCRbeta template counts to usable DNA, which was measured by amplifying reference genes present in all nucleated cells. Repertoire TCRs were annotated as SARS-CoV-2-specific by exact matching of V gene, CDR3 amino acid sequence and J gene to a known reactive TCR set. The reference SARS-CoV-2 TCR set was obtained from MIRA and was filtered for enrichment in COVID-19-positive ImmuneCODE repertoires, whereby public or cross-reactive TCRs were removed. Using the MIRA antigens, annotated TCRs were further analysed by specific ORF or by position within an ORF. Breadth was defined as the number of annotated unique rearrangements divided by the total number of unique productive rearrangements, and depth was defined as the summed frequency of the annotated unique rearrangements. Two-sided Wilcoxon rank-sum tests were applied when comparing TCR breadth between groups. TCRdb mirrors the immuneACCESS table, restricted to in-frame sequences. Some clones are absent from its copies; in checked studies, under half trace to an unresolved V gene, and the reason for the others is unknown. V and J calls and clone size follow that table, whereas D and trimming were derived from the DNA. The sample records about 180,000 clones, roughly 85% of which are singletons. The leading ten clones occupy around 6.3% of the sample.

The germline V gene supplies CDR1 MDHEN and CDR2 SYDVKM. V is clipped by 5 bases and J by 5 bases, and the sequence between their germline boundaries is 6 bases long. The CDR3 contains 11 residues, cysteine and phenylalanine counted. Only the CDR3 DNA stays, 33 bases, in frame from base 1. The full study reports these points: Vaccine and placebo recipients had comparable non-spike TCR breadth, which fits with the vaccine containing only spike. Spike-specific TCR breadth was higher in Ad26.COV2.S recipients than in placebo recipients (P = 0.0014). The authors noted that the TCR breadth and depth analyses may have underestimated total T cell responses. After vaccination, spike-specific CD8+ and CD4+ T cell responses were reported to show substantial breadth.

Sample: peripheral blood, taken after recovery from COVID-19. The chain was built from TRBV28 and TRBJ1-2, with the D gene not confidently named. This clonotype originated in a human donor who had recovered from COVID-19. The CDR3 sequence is CASSEGYGYTF. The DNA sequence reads TGTGCCAGCAGTGAGGGTTATGGCTACACCTTC.